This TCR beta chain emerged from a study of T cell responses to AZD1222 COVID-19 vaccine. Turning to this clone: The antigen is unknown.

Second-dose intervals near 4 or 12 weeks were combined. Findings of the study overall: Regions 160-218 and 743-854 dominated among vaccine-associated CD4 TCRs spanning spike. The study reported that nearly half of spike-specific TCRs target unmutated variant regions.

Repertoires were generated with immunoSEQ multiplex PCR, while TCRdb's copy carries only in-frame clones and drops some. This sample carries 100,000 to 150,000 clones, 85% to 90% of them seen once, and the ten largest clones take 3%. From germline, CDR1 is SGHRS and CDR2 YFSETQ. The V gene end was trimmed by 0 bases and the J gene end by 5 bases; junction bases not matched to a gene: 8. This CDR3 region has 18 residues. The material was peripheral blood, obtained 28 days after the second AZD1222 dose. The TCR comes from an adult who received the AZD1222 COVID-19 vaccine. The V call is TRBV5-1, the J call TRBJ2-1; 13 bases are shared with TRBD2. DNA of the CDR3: TGCGCCAGCAGCTTGGGGATACCGGGACTAGCGGGGAACAATGAGCAGTTCTTC. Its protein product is CASSLGIPGLAGNNEQFF.